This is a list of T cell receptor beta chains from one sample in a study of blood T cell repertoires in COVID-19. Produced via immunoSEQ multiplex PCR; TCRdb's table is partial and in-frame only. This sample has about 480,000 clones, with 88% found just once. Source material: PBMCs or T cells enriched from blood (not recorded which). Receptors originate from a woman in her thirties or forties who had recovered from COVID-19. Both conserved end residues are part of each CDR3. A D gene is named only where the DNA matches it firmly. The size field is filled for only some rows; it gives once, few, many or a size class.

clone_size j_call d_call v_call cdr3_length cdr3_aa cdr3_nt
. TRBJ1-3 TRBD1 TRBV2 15 CASSPRTGAGNTIYF TGTGCCAGCAGTCCACGGACAGGGGCTGGAAACACCATATATTTT
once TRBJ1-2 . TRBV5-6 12 CASSLQGPGYTF TGTGCCAGCAGCTTACAGGGTCCTGGCTACACCTTC
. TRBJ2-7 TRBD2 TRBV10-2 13 CASRLAGVYEQYF TGCGCCAGTAGACTAGCGGGAGTCTACGAGCAGTACTTC
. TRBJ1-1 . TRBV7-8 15 CASSPRAEMNTEAFF TGTGCCAGCAGCCCGCGGGCCGAAATGAACACTGAAGCTTTCTTT
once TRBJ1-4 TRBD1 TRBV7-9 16 CASSLDRGSHHEKLFF TGTGCCAGCAGCTTAGACAGGGGGAGCCACCATGAAAAACTGTTTTTT
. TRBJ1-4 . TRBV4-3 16 CASSQDVTAANEKLFF TGCGCCAGCAGCCAAGACGTGACAGCAGCTAATGAAAAACTGTTTTTT
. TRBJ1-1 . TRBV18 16 CASSPPGGGGNTEAFF TGTGCCAGCTCACCCCCGGGCGGGGGGGGGAACACTGAAGCTTTCTTT
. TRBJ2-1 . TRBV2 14 CASSSANSYNEQFF TGTGCCAGCAGTAGCGCTAACTCCTACAATGAGCAGTTCTTC
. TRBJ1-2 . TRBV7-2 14 CASSLEFSEYGYTF TGTGCCAGCAGCTTAGAATTTTCGGAGTATGGCTACACCTTC
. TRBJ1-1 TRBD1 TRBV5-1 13 CATRQGGNTEAFF TGCGCCACCAGACAGGGGGGGAACACTGAAGCTTTCTTT
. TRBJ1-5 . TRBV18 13 CASSPGDLQPQHF TGTGCCAGCTCACCGGGAGATCTTCAGCCCCAGCATTTT
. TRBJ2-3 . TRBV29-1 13 CSGAPRLTDTQYF TGCAGCGGAGCTCCGAGACTCACAGATACGCAGTATTTT
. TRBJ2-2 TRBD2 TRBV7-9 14 CANAAGVHAGELFF TGTGCCAATGCGGCGGGAGTGCACGCCGGGGAGCTGTTTTTT
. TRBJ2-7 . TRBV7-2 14 CASSPLGQSYEQYF TGTGCCAGCAGCCCGCTTGGACAGTCCTACGAGCAGTACTTC
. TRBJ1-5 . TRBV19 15 CASSAQRVVDQPQHF TGTGCCAGTAGTGCTCAGAGGGTGGTTGACCAGCCCCAGCATTTT
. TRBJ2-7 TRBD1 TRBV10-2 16 CASRQTGGVVGLEQYF TGCGCCAGCAGACAGACAGGGGGGGTCGTAGGTCTCGAGCAGTACTTC
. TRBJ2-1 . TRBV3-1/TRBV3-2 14 CASSPQGRVNEQFF TGTGCCAGCAGCCCCCAGGGAAGGGTCAATGAGCAGTTCTTC
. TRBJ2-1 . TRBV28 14 CASSTPASGVEQFF TGTGCCAGCAGCACCCCCGCCTCCGGGGTTGAGCAGTTCTTC
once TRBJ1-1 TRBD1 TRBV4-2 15 CASSQPGQPNTEAFF TGTGCCAGCAGCCAACCGGGACAGCCGAACACTGAAGCTTTCTTT
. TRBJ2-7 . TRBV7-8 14 CASSFWGRLYEQYF TGTGCCAGCAGCTTCTGGGGCCGTCTCTACGAGCAGTACTTC
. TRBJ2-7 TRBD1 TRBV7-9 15 CASSPPDRGEYEQYF TGTGCCAGCAGCCCGCCGGACAGGGGGGAGTACGAGCAGTACTTC
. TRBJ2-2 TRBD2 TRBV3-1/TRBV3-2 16 CASSQRKRGGTGELFF TGTGCCAGCAGCCAGCGAAAGCGGGGAGGCACCGGGGAGCTGTTTTTT
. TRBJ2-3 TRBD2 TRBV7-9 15 CASSSPSGSVETQYF TGTGCCAGCAGCTCGCCTAGCGGGAGCGTAGAAACGCAGTATTTT
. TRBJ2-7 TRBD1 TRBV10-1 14 CASRPRDRVHEQYF TGCGCCAGCAGACCCCGGGACAGGGTCCACGAGCAGTACTTC